This entry is about one T cell receptor beta chain. Antigen unknown. The data were taken from a study of cytomegalovirus exposure and HLA in healthy donors. Notes on the study in general: As was reported, the classifier diagnosed cytomegalovirus status with high specificity and sensitivity.

Trimming removed 2 bases from V and 2 bases from J, with 9 bases in between. This CDR3 is 14 amino acids long. Germline lookup yields CDR1 MNHEY and CDR2 SMNVEV (reference sequence). It was healthy bone marrow donors who served as donors. Primers included in the PCR were 60 Vbeta and 13 Jbeta primers. TCRdb's copy holds only in-frame clones and misses some; the assay was immunoSEQ multiplex PCR. The top ten hold 1% to 1.5% of the sample, which has roughly 100,000 clones, roughly four fifths seen once. The rearrangement uses TRBV27 and TRBJ1-2, with a weak D call TRBD1 (5 bases). Specimen: PBMCs. This clonotype was sampled from a man between 35 and 55 years old in good health and CMV-seronegative. The CDR3 is CASSLGHPNYGYTF. The CDR3 DNA reads as TGTGCCAGCAGTTTAGGACACCCAAACTATGGCTACACCTTC.